These 23 T cell receptor beta chains originate from one sample sequenced in a study of shared clonotypes between healthy human individuals. The table came from immunoSEQ multiplex PCR; TCRdb's copy has only in-frame clones and leaves some out. The sample yields 600,000 or so clones, approximately 96% seen once. CD45RO-negative, CCR7-selected cells formed the naive CD8 fraction, which excluded terminally differentiated effector memory CD45RA+ cells. Material for sequencing was naive CD8+ T cells sorted from blood. Receptors were obtained from a woman aged 25 to 39 in good health.

The chain carries TRBV29-1 and TRBJ2-1; maybe TRBD1 (6 bases). Germline CDR1 reads SQVTM; CDR2 reads ANQGSEA. Trimming took 6 bases from V and 6 from J, leaving 21 bases between them. There are 15 residues in the CDR3. CDR3 sequence: CSVAGTPDSPNEQFF. DNA of the CDR3: TGCAGCGTAGCCGGGACACCGGACTCGCCCAATGAGCAGTTCTTC.

The sample holds one count of this clone. The chain has TRBV6-1 and TRBJ2-1; D is undetermined. The V end was cut by 6 bases, the J end by 0 bases, with 12 bases between. The CDR3 spans 15 residues. CDR1 is MNHNS and CDR2 is SASEGT in the germline V gene. The CDR3 region has the DNA TGTGCCAGCAGGACGCGGTTGGGCTCCTACAATGAGCAGTTCTTC. Protein: CASRTRLGSYNEQFF.

The gene calls are TRBV2 and TRBJ2-7; D perhaps matches TRBD2 (6 bases). The CDR3 has 13 amino acids. The V and J ends lost 6 bases and 2 bases respectively, with 11 bases between them. Germline CDR1 reads SNHLY; CDR2 reads FYNNEI. The CDR3 is CASRSSGTYEQYF. The CDR3 region has the DNA TGTGCCAGCAGAAGTAGCGGAACCTACGAGCAGTACTTC. Variable domain in full (rest from reference TRBV2 and TRBJ2-7): EPEVTQTPSHQVTQMGQEVILRCVPISNHLYFYWYRQILGQKVEFLVSFYNNEISEKSEIFDDQFSVERPDGSNFTLKIRSTKLEDSAMYFCASRSSGTYEQYFGPGTRLTVT.

Only one count was recorded for this clone. The rearrangement uses TRBV27 and TRBJ1-2; no definite D call. Germline CDR1 reads MNHEY; CDR2 reads SMNVEV (reference sequence). The CDR3 runs to 13 residues. The V and J ends lost 6 bases and 3 bases respectively, with 11 bases between them. The CDR3 nucleotides read TGTGCCAGCAGGTCGGGGAGTTACTATGGCTACACCTTC. This sequence encodes CASRSGSYYGYTF.

The chain recombines TRBV27 with TRBJ2-7; 9 nucleotides agree with TRBD2. This CDR3 is built from 15 residues. The V gene end was trimmed by 5 bases and the J gene end by 5 bases; junction bases not matched to a gene: 10. Germline CDR1 reads MNHEY; CDR2 reads SMNVEV (reference sequence). CDR3 in DNA: TGTGCCAGCAGTCCCCAGGGACTAGCCGTGAACGAGCAGTACTTC. Its translation: CASSPQGLAVNEQYF.

This clone appeared once. The chain carries TRBV27 and TRBJ2-7; D is perhaps TRBD1 (5 bases). Germline V gene sequence: CDR1 MNHEY, CDR2 SMNVEV (reference sequence). The CDR3 is 16 amino acids. The V end lost 3 bases, the J end lost 6 bases, and 21 bases lay between the germline ends. CDR3 sequence: CASSFSQGGVNFEQYF. The CDR3 region has the DNA TGTGCCAGCAGTTTCAGCCAGGGCGGCGTTAACTTCGAGCAGTACTTC.

The chain's CDR3 is CAWTNRGEGFYEQYF. The CDR3 nucleotides read TGTGCCTGGACCAATCGGGGTGAGGGGTTTTACGAGCAGTACTTC. V is TRBV30 and J is TRBJ2-7; the D call may be TRBD1 or TRBD2 (5 bases each). The CDR3 has 15 residues. Trimming shortened V by 4 bases and J by 4 bases, and 20 bases separated the two germline ends. CDR1 is GTSNPN and CDR2 is SVGIG in the germline V gene (reference sequence).

This clone was seen a single time. The chain uses TRBV7-9 and TRBJ2-6; D ambiguous. Germline V gene data show CDR1 as SEHNR and CDR2 as FQNEAQ (reference sequence). V lost 2 bases and J lost 5, with 7 bases in between. The CDR3 has 14 amino acids. CDR3 nucleotides: TGTGCCAGCAGCTTATTTGACAGGGCCAACGTCCTGACTTTC. It yields the protein CASSLFDRANVLTF.

V is TRBV4-1 and J is TRBJ1-5; 8 nucleotides line up with TRBD1. Trimming cost V 1 base and J 6 bases; bases outside gene matches: 5. CDR3 length equals 15 residues. Germline V gives CDR1 MGHRA, CDR2 YSYEKL. The CDR3 loop reads CASSQGQGFSQPQHF. In DNA, the CDR3 is TGCGCCAGCAGCCAAGGACAGGGGTTTTCTCAGCCCCAGCATTTT.

The chain recombines TRBV19 with TRBJ2-7, with 9 bases identical to TRBD1. Germline V gene sequence: CDR1 LNHDA, CDR2 SQIVND (reference sequence). The junction had 6 bases not matched to a gene; V was cut back by 10 bases and J by 5 bases. The CDR3 is 12 amino acids. In DNA, the CDR3 is TGTGCCACTATACAGGGGGCCCACGAGCAGTACTTC. It encodes CATIQGAHEQYF.

This chain uses TRBV28 with TRBJ1-3; 8 bases align to TRBD1. The trim removed 6 bases at V and 8 bases at J, leaving 15 bases unmatched. The CDR3 is 16 residues long. In germline, CDR1 is MDHEN, CDR2 SYDVKM. CDR3 nucleotide sequence: TGTGCCAGCAGCCCGACAGGGGAAATCTGGGGGGACACCATATATTTT. Protein sequence: CASSPTGEIWGDTIYF.

The V gene is TRBV7-8, the J gene TRBJ2-5; possible D gene TRBD1, 5 bases. The J call is in doubt because the DNA end fits TRBJ2-7 better. CDR1 and CDR2 from the germline V gene are SGHVS and FQNEAQ. The CDR3 contains 15 residues. CDR3 loop: CASSLATADTYEQYF. CDR3 sequence (DNA): TGTGCCAGCAGCTTAGCGACAGCCGATACCTACGAGCAGTACTTC.

The chain has TRBV7-9 and TRBJ2-7, with D maybe TRBD1 (6 bases). Germline CDR1 is SEHNR and CDR2 is FQNEAQ (reference sequence). The CDR3 runs to 14 residues. The V and J ends lost 1 base and 3 bases respectively, with 10 bases between them. The CDR3 DNA is TGTGCCAGCAGCTTAGACAGGGCAGACTACGAGCAGTACTTC. This translates into CASSLDRADYEQYF.

The rearrangement links TRBV28 to TRBJ1-2; no clear D. Trimming shortened V by 10 bases and J by 9 bases, and 21 bases separated the two germline ends. This CDR3 region has 13 residues. Germline loops: CDR1 MDHEN, CDR2 SYDVKM. The CDR3 coding sequence is TGTGCCACCTCCCCGGTTCTCGGCTTGAGCTACACCTTC. The encoded protein is CATSPVLGLSYTF.

This chain joins TRBV29-1 and TRBJ2-7; D not resolved. This CDR3 comprises 12 residues. Germline V gene lookup returns CDR1 SQVTM and CDR2 ANQGSEA. With 2 bases removed from V and 6 bases from J, the gap between germline ends came to 11 bases. The CDR3 protein is CSVETTAAEQYF. CDR3 nucleotides: TGCAGCGTTGAAACAACGGCGGCCGAGCAGTACTTC.

The rearrangement uses TRBV4-1 and TRBJ2-7, with D uncertain. The CDR3 runs to 12 residues. CDR1 MGHRA and CDR2 YSYEKL come from the germline V gene. The ends were cut back, 2 bases at V and 2 bases at J, with 4 bases in the middle. CDR3 sequence: CASSQPTYEQYF. The CDR3 DNA reads as TGCGCCAGCAGCCAACCCACCTACGAGCAGTACTTC.

The rearrangement links TRBV2 to TRBJ1-4; D ambiguous. Germline CDR1 reads SNHLY; CDR2 reads FYNNEI. The V end was cut by 1 base, the J end by 8 bases, with 11 bases between. This CDR3 contains 14 residues. Here the CDR3 DNA reads TGTGCCAGCAGTGAAGGAGGGTTGGGGGAAAAACTGTTTTTT. Its translation is CASSEGGLGEKLFF.

The chain carries TRBV7-9 and TRBJ2-7; D unresolved. Per the germline V gene, CDR1 is SEHNR and CDR2 is FQNEAQ (reference sequence). The CDR3 is made up of 15 amino acids. With 4 bases removed from V and 2 bases from J, the gap between germline ends came to 15 bases. The CDR3 DNA reads as TGTGCCAGCAGCTCGGAGTTAGACATTCCCTACGAGCAGTACTTC. Translation: CASSSELDIPYEQYF.

J is TRBJ2-7 and V is TRBV6-1; a weak D match, TRBD1 (6 bases). Trimming cost V 1 base and J 5 bases, with 12 bases left between them. The CDR3 covers 14 residues. CDR1 and CDR2 from the germline V gene are MNHNS and SASEGT. The CDR3 loop reads CASSEGGTLHEQYF. CDR3 bases: TGTGCCAGCAGTGAAGGGGGGACACTCCACGAGCAGTACTTC.

The chain is built from TRBV30 and TRBJ2-1; D is undetermined. The germline V gene encodes CDR1 GTSNPN and CDR2 SVGIG (reference sequence). The CDR3 runs 12 residues. V was trimmed by 0 bases and J by 6 bases, leaving 6 bases between them. This CDR3 reads CAWSVGSNEQFF. The CDR3 DNA reads as TGTGCCTGGAGTGTAGGCAGCAATGAGCAGTTCTTC.

This clone was recorded only once. The CDR3 reads CASSMYAGRQYNTGELFF. CDR3 in DNA: TGCGCCAGCAGCATGTATGCAGGACGTCAGTATAACACCGGGGAGCTGTTTTTT. The genes are TRBV5-1 and TRBJ2-2; D unresolved. Germline assignment: CDR1 SGHRS and CDR2 YFSETQ. The ends were cut back, 4 bases at V and 2 bases at J, with 21 bases in the middle. There are 18 residues in the CDR3.

This chain connects TRBV6-5 to TRBJ2-1; D remains ambiguous. With 6 bases removed from V and 7 bases from J, the gap between germline ends came to 10 bases. The CDR3 is 12 amino acids. CDR1 and CDR2 from the germline V gene are MNHEY and SVGAGI. CDR3 protein: CASSLPGNEQFF. CDR3 DNA: TGTGCCAGCAGCTTGCCCGGTAATGAGCAGTTCTTC.

The gene calls are TRBV7-9 and TRBJ1-5; 9 bases line up with TRBD1. This CDR3 comprises 14 residues. Germline trimming cut 7 bases from V and 6 bases from J; bases unmatched to any gene: 7. The germline gives CDR1 SEHNR, CDR2 FQNEAQ (reference sequence). CDR3 in amino acids: CASTSGQGSQPQHF. The CDR3 DNA follows: TGTGCCAGCACCTCGGGACAGGGCAGTCAGCCCCAGCATTTT.